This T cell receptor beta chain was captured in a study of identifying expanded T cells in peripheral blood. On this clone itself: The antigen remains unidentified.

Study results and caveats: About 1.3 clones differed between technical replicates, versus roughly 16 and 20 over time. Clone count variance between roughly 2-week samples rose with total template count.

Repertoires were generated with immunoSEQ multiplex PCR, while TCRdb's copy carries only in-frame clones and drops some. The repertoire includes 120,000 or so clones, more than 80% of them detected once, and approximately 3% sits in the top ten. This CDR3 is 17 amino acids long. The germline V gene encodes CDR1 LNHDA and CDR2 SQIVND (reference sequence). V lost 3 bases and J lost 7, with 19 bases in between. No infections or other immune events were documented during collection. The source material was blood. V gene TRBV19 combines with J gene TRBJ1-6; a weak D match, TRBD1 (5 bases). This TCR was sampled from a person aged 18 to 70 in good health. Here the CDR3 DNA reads TGTGCCAGTAGTATTCTTTCCGGGACCCAAGAGAATTCACCCCTCCACTTT. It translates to CASSILSGTQENSPLHF.